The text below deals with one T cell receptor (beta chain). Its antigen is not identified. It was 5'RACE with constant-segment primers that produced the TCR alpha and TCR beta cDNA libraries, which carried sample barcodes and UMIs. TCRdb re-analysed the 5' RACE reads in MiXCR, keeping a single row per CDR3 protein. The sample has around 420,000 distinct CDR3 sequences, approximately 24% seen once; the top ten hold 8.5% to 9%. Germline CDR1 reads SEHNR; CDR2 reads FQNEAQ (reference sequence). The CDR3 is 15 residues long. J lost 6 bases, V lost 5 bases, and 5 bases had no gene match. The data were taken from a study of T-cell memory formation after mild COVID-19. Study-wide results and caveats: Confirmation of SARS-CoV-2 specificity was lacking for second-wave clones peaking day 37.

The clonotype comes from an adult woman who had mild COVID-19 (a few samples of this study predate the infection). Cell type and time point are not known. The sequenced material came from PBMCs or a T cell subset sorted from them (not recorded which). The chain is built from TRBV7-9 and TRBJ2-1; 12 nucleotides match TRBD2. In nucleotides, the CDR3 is TGTGCCAGCAGCCCCCGGACTAGCGGGGCCAATGAGCAGTTCTTC. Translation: CASSPRTSGANEQFF.